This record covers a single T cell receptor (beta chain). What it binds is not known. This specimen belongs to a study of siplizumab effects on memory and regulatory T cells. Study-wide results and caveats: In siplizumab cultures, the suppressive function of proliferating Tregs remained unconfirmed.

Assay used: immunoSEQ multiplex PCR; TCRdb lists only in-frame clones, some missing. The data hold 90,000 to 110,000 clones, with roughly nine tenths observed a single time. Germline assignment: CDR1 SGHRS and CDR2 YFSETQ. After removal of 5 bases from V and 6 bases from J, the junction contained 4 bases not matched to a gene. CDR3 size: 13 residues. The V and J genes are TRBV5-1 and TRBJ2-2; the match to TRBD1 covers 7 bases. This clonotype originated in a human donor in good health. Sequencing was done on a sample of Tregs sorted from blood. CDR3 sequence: CASRERGPGELFF. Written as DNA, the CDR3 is TGCGCCAGCAGGGAAAGGGGGCCCGGGGAGCTGTTTTTT.